Listed here are 31 T cell receptor beta chains from one sample, sequenced in a study of T-cell memory formation after mild COVID-19. TCRdb processed the 5' RACE reads anew with MiXCR; each CDR3 protein has one entry. The repertoire holds 250,000 to 300,000 distinct CDR3 sequences, with around 15% as singletons. Sample: PBMCs or a T cell subset sorted from them (not recorded which). These receptor sequences come from a man younger than 35 who had mild COVID-19 (a few samples of this study predate the infection). Cell type and time point are not known.

This clonotype was seen at least ten times. The chain combines TRBV12-3 or TRBV12-4 with TRBJ1-6; D not certain. V gave up 4 bases and J gave up 7 bases, with 11 bases separating them. The CDR3 contains 14 residues. The CDR3 spells CASSYFLRNSPLHF. CDR3 nucleotides: TGTGCCAGCAGTTACTTTTTACGAAATTCACCCCTCCACTTT.

This rearrangement joins TRBV4-1 to TRBJ1-5; 9 bases line up with TRBD1. With 4 bases clipped from V and 9 bases from J, the junction kept 13 bases outside the gene matches. The CDR3 spans 16 residues. Germline values: CDR1 MGHRA, CDR2 YSYEKL. CDR3 sequence reads: CASSRGGQGMGSPQHF. The CDR3 region has the DNA TGCGCCAGCAGCCGCGGAGGACAGGGGATGGGATCGCCCCAGCATTTT.

V and J are TRBV19 and TRBJ1-1; TRBD1 aligns across 7 bases. The CDR3 is made up of 14 amino acids. V trimming: 7 bases; J trimming: 1 base; junction bases outside the gene matches: 6. Per the germline V gene, CDR1 is LNHDA and CDR2 is SQIVND (reference sequence). CDR3 in amino acids: CASNRGQRNTEAFF. The CDR3 coding sequence is TGTGCCAGTAACCGGGGACAGAGGAACACTGAAGCTTTCTTT.

This clonotype has more than one count but fewer than ten. This chain uses TRBV20-1 with TRBJ2-5; the D is unclear. CDR1 and CDR2 (germline): DFQATT, SNEGSKA (reference sequence). Between the trimmed V and J ends, which lost 3 bases and 1 base, there was a span of 9 bases. The CDR3 covers 13 residues. In nucleotides, the CDR3 is TGCAGTGCTAGGGCGGCGCCCCAAGAGACCCAGTACTTC. This translates into CSARAAPQETQYF.

This clonotype was counted only a few times. This chain joins TRBV18 and TRBJ1-5; D not resolved. CDR3 length equals 14 residues. The V end lost 4 bases, the J end lost 4 bases, and 11 bases lay between the germline ends. Germline loops: CDR1 KGHSH, CDR2 LQKENI. In DNA, the CDR3 is TGTGCCAGCTCACAGGCGCGGGGTAATCAGCCCCAGCATTTT. Its translation is CASSQARGNQPQHF. The full variable domain, with the rest looked up from reference TRBV18 and TRBJ1-5, is NAGVMQNPRHLVRRRGQEARLRCSPMKGHSHVYWYRQLPEEGLKFMVYLQKENIIDESGMPKERFSAEFPKEGPSILRIQQVVRGDSAAYFCASSQARGNQPQHFGDGTRLSIL.

The J gene is TRBJ2-5, the V gene TRBV6-6; 8 bases fit TRBD2. There are 16 residues in the CDR3. V trimming: 4 bases; J trimming: 5 bases; junction bases outside the gene matches: 12. Germline CDR1 is MNHNY and CDR2 is SVGAGI (reference sequence). The CDR3 coding sequence is TGTGCCAGCAGTTCTCCGGGAGGGAGTCCCTCGGAGACCCAGTACTTC. This sequence encodes CASSSPGGSPSETQYF.

Only a few counts were recorded for this clonotype. The chain links TRBV6-2 or TRBV6-3 to TRBJ1-1; D call uncertain. Trimming took off 2 bases at V and 3 bases at J, with 10 bases between the two ends. CDR1 is MNHEY and CDR2 is SVGEGT in the germline V gene. The CDR3 is 14 amino acids. The chain's CDR3 is CASSYRREYTEAFF. As DNA, the CDR3 is TGTGCCAGCAGTTACAGGAGGGAGTACACTGAAGCTTTCTTT.

This chain connects TRBV12-3 or TRBV12-4 to TRBJ1-2; D remains unclear. This CDR3 is built from 15 residues. With 3 bases removed from V and 1 base from J, the gap between germline ends came to 12 bases. CDR3 loop: CASSFRVSLNYGYTF. In nucleotides, the CDR3 is TGTGCCAGCAGTTTCCGAGTCAGCCTTAACTATGGCTACACCTTC.

The genes are TRBV20-1 and TRBJ2-5; 8 nucleotides match TRBD1. The CDR3 length is 15 residues. J gave up 5 bases and V 0 bases, and 8 bases lay outside the gene matches. Per the germline V gene, CDR1 is DFQATT and CDR2 is SNEGSKA (reference sequence). The CDR3 loop reads CSARDPQGGRETQYF. The CDR3 DNA is TGCAGTGCTAGAGATCCACAGGGGGGCCGGGAGACCCAGTACTTC.

Ten or more counts support this clonotype. The chain carries TRBV19 and TRBJ2-5; TRBD2 aligns across 10 bases. The CDR3 totals 12 residues. J gave up 7 bases and V 4 bases, and 0 bases lay outside the gene matches. Germline V gives CDR1 LNHDA, CDR2 SQIVND (reference sequence). CDR3 nucleotides: TGTGCCAGTAGTACTAGCGGGGGGACCCAGTACTTC. It specifies CASSTSGGTQYF.

V and J are TRBV6-2 or TRBV6-3 and TRBJ2-7, with 7 positions matching TRBD1. Germline trimming cut 6 bases from V and 7 bases from J; bases unmatched to any gene: 9. This CDR3 has 13 residues. Per the germline V gene, CDR1 is MNHEY and CDR2 is SVGEGT. The CDR3, as DNA: TGTGCCAGCAGCCGCGGACAGGCAAGGGAGCAGTACGTC. It is translated as CASSRGQAREQYV.

This chain links TRBV20-1 with TRBJ2-1, with D uncertain. From germline, CDR1 is DFQATT and CDR2 SNEGSKA (reference sequence). With 3 bases removed from V and 10 bases from J, the gap between germline ends came to 7 bases. The CDR3 is 10 amino acids. The CDR3 sequence: CSARIGEQFF. The CDR3 coding sequence is TGCAGTGCTAGGATTGGGGAGCAGTTCTTC.

Turning to this clonotype: At one boundary the junction diverges from the germline segment, which might be a read error. The chain couples TRBV12-3 or TRBV12-4 to TRBJ2-5; tentatively, D is TRBD2 (5 bases). This CDR3 is 15 amino acids long. The CDR3 protein is CASSPETGNHETQYF. The CDR3, as DNA: TGTGCCAGCAGCCCCGAGACGGGGAACCACGAGACCCAGTACTTC.

This clonotype was observed a few times. The chain is built from TRBV7-2 and TRBJ1-2; D perhaps matches TRBD1 (5 bases). V was shortened by 3 bases and J by 5 bases, with 16 bases between the two germline ends. Germline-derived CDR1 and CDR2 are SGHTA and FQGNSA. The length of the CDR3 is 15 residues. CDR3 sequence (DNA): TGTGCCAGCAGCTTTGACGGGACCCAGCCTTATGGCTACACCTTC. It codes for CASSFDGTQPYGYTF. Full variable domain (missing parts from reference TRBV7-2 and TRBJ1-2): GAGVSQSPSNKVTEKGKDVELRCDPISGHTALYWYRQSLGQGLEFLIYFQGNSAPDKSGLPSDRFSAERTGGSVSTLTIQRTQQEDSAVYLCASSFDGTQPYGYTFGSGTRLTVV.

Only a few counts were recorded for this clonotype. This sequence joins TRBV5-6 and TRBJ2-2; tentative D call: TRBD1 (6 bases). Germline assignment: CDR1 SGHDT and CDR2 YYEEEE. The V and J ends lost 8 bases and 5 bases respectively, with 16 bases between them. The CDR3 loop spans 14 amino acids. CDR3 protein: CASSLRGSTGELFF. The CDR3 nucleotides are TGTGCCAGTAGTCTCAGGGGTTCGACCGGGGAGCTGTTTTTT.

The J gene is TRBJ2-3, the V gene TRBV5-1; TRBD1 is a possible D gene (6 bases). Germline CDR1 is SGHRS and CDR2 is YFSETQ. The CDR3 is made up of 15 amino acids. The V end lost 4 bases, the J end lost 2 bases, and 14 bases lay between the germline ends. The DNA for the CDR3 is TGCGCCAGCAGCCTCCAGGGGCGAGTCACAGATACGCAGTATTTT. Translation: CASSLQGRVTDTQYF.

This clonotype occurred a few times. The chain has TRBV6-5 and TRBJ2-7; TRBD1 agrees at 7 bases. CDR1 and CDR2 (germline): MNHEY, SVGAGI. This CDR3 has 16 amino acids. Trimming took 6 bases from V and 3 from J; bases not matched to a gene: 14. The CDR3: CASRQPQKTGFYEQYF. Here the CDR3 DNA reads TGTGCCAGCAGACAGCCCCAAAAGACAGGGTTCTACGAGCAGTACTTC.

The chain joins TRBV27 to TRBJ2-1, with D possibly matching TRBD2 (5 bases). This CDR3 is 13 amino acids long. V shed 7 bases and J shed 8 bases, with 15 bases lying between them. CDR1 and CDR2 from the germline V gene are MNHEY and SMNVEV (reference sequence). CDR3 bases: TGTGCCAGCAAGGGCGATCTAGCACATGAGCAGTTCTTC. Its protein is CASKGDLAHEQFF.

The chain carries TRBV18 and TRBJ2-7; 7 nucleotides agree with TRBD1. The CDR3 is 15 residues long. The ends lost 4 bases at V and 0 bases at J; junction bases unmatched: 6. Germline loops: CDR1 KGHSH, CDR2 LQKENI. The CDR3 region is CASSQGQAISYEQYV. CDR3 nucleotide sequence: TGTGCCAGCTCACAAGGACAGGCGATCTCCTACGAGCAGTACGTC.

The chain employs TRBV2 and TRBJ1-1; D is unresolved. Germline lookup yields CDR1 SNHLY and CDR2 FYNNEI. The CDR3 covers 12 residues. Trimming removed 7 bases from V and 2 bases from J, with 8 bases in between. CDR3 loop: CASMGLNTEAFF. The CDR3 nucleotides are TGTGCCAGCATGGGCCTCAACACTGAAGCTTTCTTT.

There are many counts of this clonotype. This chain links TRBV7-2 with TRBJ2-7, with 11 bases aligning to TRBD2. Trimming cost V 2 bases and J 11 bases; bases outside gene matches: 5. Germline-derived CDR1 and CDR2 are SGHTA and FQGNSA. The CDR3 extends over 13 amino acids. The DNA for the CDR3 is TGTGCCAGCAGCTTATTTCCTAGCGGGGGGAAGTACTTC. It is translated as CASSLFPSGGKYF.

This clonotype has at least ten counts. The chain has TRBV3-1 and TRBJ1-1; D is unresolved. V was cut by 2 bases and J by 0 bases, with 4 bases left in between. Germline CDR1 LGHDT, CDR2 YNNKEL (reference sequence). This CDR3 spans 13 amino acids. The CDR3 loop is CASSQRVNTEAFF. The CDR3 region has the DNA TGTGCCAGCAGCCAAAGGGTGAACACTGAAGCTTTCTTT.

The chain links TRBV7-6 to TRBJ2-2, with D unclear. The CDR3 runs to 12 residues. Germline V gene lookup returns CDR1 SGHVS and CDR2 FNYEAQ. The V and J ends lost 5 bases and 5 bases respectively, with 6 bases between them. The CDR3 protein is CASSEITGELFF. CDR3 coding DNA: TGTGCCAGCAGCGAAATTACCGGGGAGCTGTTTTTT.

This rearrangement joins TRBV6-5 to TRBJ1-4; 8 bases map to TRBD1. This CDR3 is 15 amino acids long. The J segment lost 7 bases and the V segment lost 6 bases, leaving 10 bases of the junction unmatched. Germline CDR1 is MNHEY and CDR2 is SVGAGI. The CDR3 region is CASRQYRGGSEKLFF. In nucleotides, the CDR3 is TGTGCCAGCAGACAATACAGGGGGGGGAGTGAAAAACTGTTTTTT.

This chain links TRBV6-5 with TRBJ2-3, with TRBD2 matching over 7 bases. CDR1 is MNHEY, CDR2 SVGAGI, per germline. The V segment lost 2 bases and the J segment 4 bases; nucleotides outside the gene matches: 12. The CDR3 runs 17 residues. The CDR3 DNA follows: TGTGCCAGCAGTTACGCGGCCCCGGGGGGAATGGCAGATACGCAGTATTTT. It yields the protein CASSYAAPGGMADTQYF.

The chain combines TRBV6-1 with TRBJ2-7; D remains ambiguous. Germline V CDR1 and CDR2: MNHNS, SASEGT. V lost 4 bases and J 0 bases, leaving 10 bases between the germline ends. CDR3 length: 14 amino acids. The CDR3 DNA sequence: TGTGCCAGCAGTGCGGTCAGCAGCTCCTACGAGCAGTACTTC. It translates to CASSAVSSSYEQYF.

J is TRBJ2-1 and V is TRBV5-1, with 7 positions matching TRBD2. This CDR3 has 14 residues. After removal of 4 bases from V and 5 bases from J, the junction contained 6 bases not matched to a gene. From germline, CDR1 is SGHRS and CDR2 YFSETQ. The CDR3 loop reads CASSDSGSNNEQFF. The CDR3 bases are TGCGCCAGCAGCGATAGCGGGTCTAACAATGAGCAGTTCTTC.

V is TRBV12-3 or TRBV12-4 and J is TRBJ1-6; D is ambiguous. The CDR3 totals 14 residues. V was clipped by 7 bases and J by 4 bases, with 11 bases between them. The chain's CDR3 is CASNIDGYNSPLHF. CDR3 sequence (DNA): TGTGCCAGCAACATCGACGGATATAATTCACCCCTCCACTTT.

The V call is TRBV6-5, the J call TRBJ2-1; 11 bases are shared with TRBD2. CDR3 size: 14 residues. Germline trimming cut 10 bases from V and 14 bases from J; bases unmatched to any gene: 16. CDR1 is MNHEY and CDR2 is SVGAGI in the germline V gene. The CDR3 DNA follows: TGTGCCAACCGAGCCAAGTTAGCGGGGGGGAACAAGTTCTTC. Its translation: CANRAKLAGGNKFF.

This clonotype showed up just a few times. The V gene is TRBV5-4, the J gene TRBJ1-1, with unresolved D. Trimming took 1 base from V and 3 from J, leaving 10 bases between them. CDR1 and CDR2 (germline): SGHNT, YYREEE (reference sequence). The CDR3 has 14 residues. CDR3 protein: CASSLLERDTEAFF. The CDR3 DNA follows: TGTGCCAGCAGCTTGCTGGAGAGGGACACTGAAGCTTTCTTT.

This clonotype has a count of ten or more. J is TRBJ2-1 and V is TRBV25-1; the match to TRBD1 covers 8 bases. Per germline, CDR1 MGHDK and CDR2 SYGVNS. Trimming removed 5 bases from V and 10 bases from J; junction bases left unmatched: 10. There are 14 residues in the CDR3. The CDR3 bases are TGTGCCAGCAGTTTGCGGACAGGGACCTTGGAGCAGTTCTTC. Translating it yields CASSLRTGTLEQFF. The whole variable domain, filled in from reference TRBV25-1 and TRBJ2-1, reads EADIYQTPRYLVIGTGKKITLECSQTMGHDKMYWYQQDPGMELHLIHYSYGVNSTEKGDLSSESTVSRIRTEHFPLTLESARPSHTSQYLCASSLRTGTLEQFFGPGTRLTVL.